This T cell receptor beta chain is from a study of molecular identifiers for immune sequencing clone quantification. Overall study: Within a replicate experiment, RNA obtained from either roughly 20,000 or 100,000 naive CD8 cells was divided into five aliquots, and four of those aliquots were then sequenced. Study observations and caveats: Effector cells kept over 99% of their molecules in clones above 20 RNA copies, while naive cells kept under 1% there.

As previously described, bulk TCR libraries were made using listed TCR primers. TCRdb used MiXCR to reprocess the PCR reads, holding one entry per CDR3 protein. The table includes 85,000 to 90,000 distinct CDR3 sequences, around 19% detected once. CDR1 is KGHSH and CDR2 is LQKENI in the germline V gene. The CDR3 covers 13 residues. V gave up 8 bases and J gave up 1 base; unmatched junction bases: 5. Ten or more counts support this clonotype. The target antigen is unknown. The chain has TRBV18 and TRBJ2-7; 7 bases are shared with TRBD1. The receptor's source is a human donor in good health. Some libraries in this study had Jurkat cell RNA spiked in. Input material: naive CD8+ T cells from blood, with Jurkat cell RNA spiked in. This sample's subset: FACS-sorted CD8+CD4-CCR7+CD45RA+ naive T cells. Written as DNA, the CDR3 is TGTGCCAGCAGCACGACAGGGTCCTACGAGCAGTACTTC. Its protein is CASSTTGSYEQYF.